This is a list of T cell receptor beta chains from one sample in a study of OX40 agonist ivuxolimab in advanced cancers. Sequenced by immunoSEQ multiplex PCR; TCRdb stores in-frame clones only, minus some. The sample holds about 16,000 clones, roughly 84% seen once. This material consisted of CD4+ or CD8+ T cells sorted from blood, taken in a trial of the OX40 agonist ivuxolimab. The receptors come from an adult with an advanced solid tumor such as melanoma, head and neck, liver or kidney cancer. Both conserved end residues are part of each CDR3. The D gene is left open where the match is weak. Rows may omit the clone size; those that give it use once, few, many or a size class.

size	V	D	J	CDR3	DNA
.	TRBV6-5	.	TRBJ2-7	CASRRGDEQYF	TGTGCCAGCAGAAGGGGTGACGAGCAGTACTTC
.	TRBV11-2	.	TRBJ2-5	CASSFNPSRQETQYF	TGTGCCAGCAGCTTTAACCCTAGCCGCCAAGAGACCCAGTACTTC
few	TRBV5-1	.	TRBJ1-3	CASSLGGASGNTIYF	TGCGCCAGCAGCTTGGGTGGGGCATCTGGAAACACCATATATTTT
.	TRBV6-5	TRBD1	TRBJ2-3	CASSYGDRGFLSQYF	TGTGCCAGCAGTTACGGGGACAGGGGATTCCTATCGCAGTATTTT
once	TRBV2	TRBD1	TRBJ1-1	CASSGTGKNTEAFF	TGTGCCAGCAGTGGGACAGGGAAGAACACTGAAGCTTTCTTT
.	TRBV11-3	.	TRBJ2-2	CASSSQGEAGELFF	TGTGCCAGCAGCTCGCAGGGGGAGGCCGGGGAGCTGTTTTTT
.	TRBV7-2	TRBD2	TRBJ2-5	CASSLGFSGGAVQETQYF	TGTGCCAGCAGCTTGGGGTTTAGCGGGGGGGCGGTCCAAGAGACCCAGTACTTC
.	TRBV15	.	TRBJ2-2	CATSRGALTGELFF	TGTGCCACCAGCAGAGGAGCGCTCACCGGGGAGCTGTTTTTT
.	TRBV9	.	TRBJ2-5	CASSAATDQETQYF	TGTGCCAGCAGCGCCGCGACAGATCAAGAGACCCAGTACTTC
.	TRBV5-4	.	TRBJ2-2	CASSHPGGGYTGELFF	TGTGCCAGCAGCCACCCAGGGGGGGGTTACACCGGGGAGCTGTTTTTT
few	TRBV14	.	TRBJ1-2	CASSQITPRANYGYTF	TGTGCCAGCAGCCAAATAACCCCACGGGCCAACTATGGCTACACCTTC
few	TRBV14	.	TRBJ2-2	CASSQVSGELFF	TGTGCCAGCAGCCAAGTCTCCGGGGAGCTGTTTTTT
few	TRBV19	TRBD2	TRBJ2-2	CASTSGRAGTGELFF	TGTGCCAGTACGAGCGGGAGGGCGGGTACCGGGGAGCTGTTTTTT
.	TRBV4-1	.	TRBJ2-3	CASSHALRLRRDRSSTDTQYF	TGCGCCAGCAGCCACGCGCTCCGCTTACGGCGGGACCGATCTAGCACAGATACGCAGTATTTT
few	TRBV27	TRBD1	TRBJ1-6	CASRRQGFSPLHF	TGTGCCAGCAGGAGACAGGGGTTTTCACCCCTCCACTTT
once	TRBV5-6	.	TRBJ1-2	CASSLAGVADYGYTF	TGTGCCAGCAGCTTGGCAGGGGTCGCGGACTATGGCTACACCTTC
.	TRBV5-1	.	TRBJ2-2	CASSFGSGELFF	TGCGCCAGCAGCTTTGGAAGCGGGGAGCTGTTTTTT
.	TRBV5-8	.	TRBJ1-5	CASSPLLNGENQPQHF	TGTGCCAGCAGCCCCCTCCTGAACGGGGAGAATCAGCCCCAGCATTTT
.	TRBV9	TRBD2	TRBJ2-3	CASSAPFGGGTDTQYF	TGTGCCAGCAGCGCCCCGTTCGGGGGGGGGACAGATACGCAGTATTTT
.	TRBV11-2	.	TRBJ1-1	CASSLGREREAFF	TGTGCCAGCAGCTTAGGCAGGGAGAGGGAAGCTTTCTTT
.	TRBV6-5	.	TRBJ1-2	CASSPGSGGYTF	TGTGCCAGCAGTCCAGGGTCCGGTGGCTACACCTTC
.	TRBV5-1	TRBD2	TRBJ2-2	CASTITGLAIGGELFF	TGCGCCAGCACCATCACGGGACTAGCGATCGGCGGGGAGCTGTTTTTT
.	TRBV15	.	TRBJ2-1	CATSREPMNEQFF	TGTGCCACCAGCAGAGAGCCAATGAATGAGCAGTTCTTC
.	TRBV7-9	TRBD1	TRBJ2-1	CASSFGQGSGNEQFF	TGTGCCAGCAGCTTCGGACAGGGGAGCGGCAATGAGCAGTTCTTC
.	TRBV5-8	.	TRBJ2-2	CASSLGQGFTGELFF	TGTGCCAGCAGCTTGGGTCAGGGATTCACCGGGGAGCTGTTTTTT
.	TRBV7-9	.	TRBJ2-7	CASSTWTAKSYEQYF	TGTGCCAGCAGCACTTGGACAGCTAAATCCTACGAGCAGTACTTC
.	TRBV5-1	.	TRBJ1-1	CASSDLGIPGTEAFF	TGCGCCAGCAGCGATCTAGGGATTCCGGGCACTGAAGCTTTCTTT
few	TRBV2	.	TRBJ1-3	CASRERLGATGNTIYF	TGTGCCAGCAGGGAGAGACTTGGAGCTACTGGAAACACCATATATTTT
.	TRBV10-3	.	TRBJ2-6	CAISDGWTVSGANVLTF	TGTGCCATCAGTGATGGTTGGACGGTCTCTGGGGCCAACGTCCTGACTTTC
.	TRBV5-1	TRBD1	TRBJ1-2	CASSADRAFHGYTF	TGCGCCAGCAGCGCGGACAGGGCCTTCCATGGCTACACCTTC
.	TRBV5-4	.	TRBJ2-6	CASSPGTHSGANVLTF	TGTGCCAGCAGCCCCGGGACACACTCTGGGGCCAACGTCCTGACTTTC
.	TRBV25-1	.	TRBJ1-2	CASSLGPHGYTF	TGTGCCAGCAGTCTTGGCCCCCATGGCTACACCTTC
.	TRBV5-5	TRBD2	TRBJ2-3	CASSRGLAGGPDTQYF	TGTGCCAGCAGTCGCGGACTAGCGGGGGGGCCAGATACGCAGTATTTT
.	TRBV7-3	.	TRBJ2-7	CASSLDGRAYEQYF	TGTGCCAGCAGCTTAGACGGCAGAGCCTACGAGCAGTACTTC
once	TRBV18	.	TRBJ1-2	CASSPVGNYGYTF	TGTGCCAGCTCACCGGTAGGGAACTATGGCTACACCTTC
.	TRBV5-3	.	TRBJ2-6	CARSLQATSGANVLTF	TGTGCCAGAAGCTTACAGGCTACCTCTGGGGCCAACGTCCTGACTTTC